The subject of this entry is one TCR beta chain. Per the germline V gene, CDR1 is SGHRS and CDR2 is YFSETQ. With V trimmed by 4 bases and J by 9 bases, 9 bases remained unmatched. The CDR3 runs to 15 residues. On the basis of clinical symptoms, serum thyroxine and TRAb, thyroid ultrasound and orbital computed tomography, diagnoses were made. This sample stems from a study of T cells in Graves' hyperthyroidism and ophthalmopathy. There were TCR beta CDR3 regions amplified from RNA transcripts. A first-round RT-PCR of the TCR CDR3 used the HTBI primer set. MiXCR, applied by TCRdb to the multiplex PCR reads, yields one record per CDR3 protein. Of 300,000 to 350,000 distinct CDR3 sequences detected, 15% to 20% appear once; the ten largest clones hold around 54%.

The sequence was collected from a woman aged 45-59 years with Graves' hyperthyroidism. Sequencing was carried out using blood. V gene TRBV5-1 combines with J gene TRBJ1-6; TRBD1 matches at 8 bases. The CDR3 loop is CASSVQQGDGSPLHF. The CDR3 region has the DNA TGCGCCAGCAGCGTCCAACAGGGGGATGGTTCACCCCTCCACTTT.